This entry lists 21 T cell receptor beta chains sequenced from one sample in a study of cytomegalovirus exposure and HLA in healthy donors (TCRdb year 2017). Libraries were built with the immunoSEQ multiplex PCR assay. For the multiplex PCR, a mixture combining 60 forward primers for TCR Vbeta segments and 13 reverse primers for TCR Jbeta segments was used. The clones in this table, taken by TCRdb from immuneACCESS, are in-frame only. Not every clone is retained; where verified, under half of the shortfall comes from an unresolved V gene, and the cause of the rest is unknown. Here the sample has about 160,000 clones; about 71% occur a single time. The ten largest account for more than 2.5% of the sample. Sequencing was performed on PBMCs. These receptors were collected from a woman in her thirties in good health and CMV-seronegative.

The rearrangement links TRBV4-1 to TRBJ2-2; no firm D call. V gave up 4 bases and J gave up 7 bases, with 10 bases separating them. Germline lookup yields CDR1 MGHRA and CDR2 YSYEKL. The CDR3 totals 13 residues. CDR3 region: CASSLAFGGELFF. The CDR3 nucleotides are TGCGCCAGCAGCCTAGCCTTCGGCGGGGAGCTGTTTTTT.

Only a few counts were recorded for this clone. The V call is TRBV2, the J call TRBJ1-4, with D possibly being TRBD1 (6 bases). This CDR3 contains 16 residues. Germline loops: CDR1 SNHLY, CDR2 FYNNEI. V was clipped by 7 bases and J by 0 bases, with 15 bases between them. CDR3 region: CASKYRAIATNEKLFF. For the CDR3, the DNA is TGTGCCAGCAAGTACAGGGCGATTGCAACTAATGAAAAACTGTTTTTT.

J is TRBJ2-3 and V is TRBV30; 7 bases map to TRBD1. Germline V gene data show CDR1 as GTSNPN and CDR2 as SVGIG (reference sequence). With V trimmed by 2 bases and J by 1 base, 3 bases remained unmatched. The CDR3 has 14 amino acids. CDR3 loop: CAWSWQGGTDTQYF. CDR3 nucleotide sequence: TGTGCCTGGAGTTGGCAGGGGGGCACAGATACGCAGTATTTT.

The CDR3 reads CASSKDRPGSYEQYF. For the CDR3, the DNA is TGCGCCAGCAGCAAGGACAGGCCTGGTTCCTACGAGCAGTACTTC. This chain uses TRBV5-1 with TRBJ2-7; 7 bases match TRBD1. Germline loops: CDR1 SGHRS, CDR2 YFSETQ. CDR3 length equals 15 residues. V lost 4 bases, J lost 1 base, and 8 bases stayed unmatched.

The rearrangement links TRBV5-6 to TRBJ2-5; TRBD2 agrees at 10 bases. This CDR3 region has 16 residues. Trimming removed 2 bases from V and 1 base from J; junction bases left unmatched: 5. The germline CDR1 and CDR2 sequences are SGHDT and YYEEEE. In DNA form, the CDR3 reads TGTGCCAGCAGCTTAGGGCTAGCGGGGGCCCAAGAGACCCAGTACTTC. Encoded protein: CASSLGLAGAQETQYF.

The chain links TRBV5-4 to TRBJ2-7; TRBD1 aligns across 8 bases. V shed 0 bases, J shed 4 bases, and the junction held 3 bases outside the gene matches. The CDR3 is 14 amino acids. Germline CDR1 SGHNT, CDR2 YYREEE (reference sequence). The CDR3 protein is CASSLAGTGYEQYF. CDR3 sequence (DNA): TGTGCCAGCAGCTTGGCGGGGACAGGATACGAGCAGTACTTC.

This clone appeared once. This rearrangement joins TRBV19 to TRBJ2-1; the match to TRBD2 covers 9 bases. CDR3 length: 16 amino acids. V gave up 5 bases and J gave up 4 bases; unmatched junction bases: 9. CDR1 is LNHDA and CDR2 is SQIVND in the germline V gene (reference sequence). The chain's CDR3 is CASSLRAGGSYNEQFF. The CDR3, as DNA: TGTGCCAGTAGTCTCCGGGCGGGAGGGTCTTACAATGAGCAGTTCTTC.

A single count supports this clone. CDR3 protein: CASSYSNGNTEAFF. For the CDR3, the DNA is TGTGCCAGCAGTTACTCGAACGGGAACACTGAAGCTTTCTTT. This chain joins TRBV6-6 and TRBJ1-1; D is unclear. Germline assignment: CDR1 MNHNY and CDR2 SVGAGI (reference sequence). Trimming shortened V by 0 bases and J by 1 base, and 6 bases separated the two germline ends. CDR3 length: 14 amino acids.

V gene TRBV7-2 combines with J gene TRBJ1-1; D gene ambiguous. V gave up 3 bases and J gave up 5 bases, with 7 bases separating them. The CDR3 length is 12 residues. Germline V lookup: CDR1 SGHTA, CDR2 FQGNSA. The DNA for the CDR3 is TGTGCCAGCAGCTTGCAGTGGACTGAAGCTTTCTTT. Translating gives CASSLQWTEAFF.

The V and J genes are TRBV5-8 and TRBJ2-3; D might be TRBD1 (5 bases). The CDR3 loop spans 13 amino acids. Germline lookup yields CDR1 SGHTS and CDR2 YDEGEE. V was pared by 1 base and J by 7 bases, with 10 bases between. CDR3 DNA sequence: TGTGCCAGCAGCTTGTATCAGGGATATACGCAGTATTTT. The encoded protein is CASSLYQGYTQYF.

The gene calls are TRBV28 and TRBJ1-6, with D possibly being TRBD1 (6 bases). Germline CDR1 reads MDHEN; CDR2 reads SYDVKM. Trimming cost V 3 bases and J 5 bases, with 11 bases left between them. The CDR3 is 15 amino acids. The CDR3 sequence: CASSFWQGNNSPLHF. The CDR3 nucleotides are TGTGCCAGCAGTTTTTGGCAGGGGAATAATTCACCCCTCCACTTT.

V and J are TRBV28 and TRBJ1-1, with 9 bases matching TRBD1. CDR3 length: 16 amino acids. The ends lost 2 bases at V and 8 bases at J; junction bases unmatched: 12. Germline V lookup: CDR1 MDHEN, CDR2 SYDVKM. DNA for the CDR3: TGTGCCAGCAGTTTAGTTAGTTATGGACAGGGGAACGAAGCTTTCTTT. It translates to CASSLVSYGQGNEAFF.

This clone has only one observation. Sequence at one end of the junction differs from germline and may be a read error. The J gene is TRBJ2-3, the V gene TRBV11-2, with TRBD1 matching over 7 bases. CDR1 is SGHAT, CDR2 FQNNGV, per germline. The CDR3 is made up of 14 amino acids. The CDR3 protein is CASSLDRASDTQYF. The CDR3 DNA is TGTGCCAGCAGCCTAGACAGGGCCTCGGATACGCAGTATTTT.

The chain couples TRBV29-1 to TRBJ2-1; the match to TRBD1 covers 7 bases. J lost 2 bases, V lost 5 bases, and 12 bases had no gene match. Per the germline V gene, CDR1 is SQVTM and CDR2 is ANQGSEA. There are 16 residues in the CDR3. The CDR3 protein is CSVFSLRDSPYNEQFF. For the CDR3, the DNA is TGCAGCGTTTTCTCGTTACGGGACAGCCCCTACAATGAGCAGTTCTTC.

The genes are TRBV7-6 and TRBJ2-1; maybe TRBD2 (6 bases). The CDR3 length is 12 residues. Germline V gene lookup returns CDR1 SGHVS and CDR2 FNYEAQ. Trimming stripped 3 bases from V and 8 bases from J, with 8 bases between. The DNA of the CDR3 is TGTGCCAGCAGCTTTGGAGGGGATGAGCAGTTCTTC. This gives the protein CASSFGGDEQFF.

The rearrangement links TRBV29-1 to TRBJ2-6; D ambiguous. This CDR3 is 16 amino acids long. Germline-derived CDR1 and CDR2 are SQVTM and ANQGSEA. With 3 bases removed from V and 0 bases from J, the gap between germline ends came to 12 bases. CDR3 DNA: TGCAGCGTTGAGCGCGATACAGACTCTGGGGCCAACGTCCTGACTTTC. This sequence encodes CSVERDTDSGANVLTF. The variable domain in full, with the rest retrieved from reference TRBV29-1 and TRBJ2-6, is SAVISQKPSRDICQRGTSLTIQCQVDSQVTMMFWYRQQPGQSLTLIATANQGSEATYESGFVIDKFPISRPNLTFSTLTVSNMSPEDSSIYLCSVERDTDSGANVLTFGAGSRLTVL.

This clone was found once. The gene calls are TRBV19 and TRBJ1-5; 7 bases agree with TRBD1. The CDR3 covers 17 residues. V was pared by 0 bases and J by 4 bases, with 9 bases of the junction left unmatched. Germline V gene sequence: CDR1 LNHDA, CDR2 SQIVND (reference sequence). The CDR3 DNA follows: TGTGCCAGTAGTATAGACCCCGGGACAGTCACAAATCAGCCCCAGCATTTT. Its translation: CASSIDPGTVTNQPQHF.

V and J are TRBV7-9 and TRBJ2-2, with 8 bases matching TRBD1. The CDR3 totals 17 residues. The germline gives CDR1 SEHNR, CDR2 FQNEAQ (reference sequence). The junction had 10 bases not matched to a gene; V was cut back by 2 bases and J by 5 bases. DNA of the CDR3: TGTGCCAGCAGCTTAAGACTCGGACAGGGTAATACCGGGGAGCTGTTTTTT. This encodes CASSLRLGQGNTGELFF.

The gene calls are TRBV5-6 and TRBJ2-5; 10 positions agree with TRBD2. The germline V gene encodes CDR1 SGHDT and CDR2 YYEEEE. The length of the CDR3 is 15 residues. The V segment lost 0 bases and the J segment 5 bases; nucleotides outside the gene matches: 4. CDR3: CASSLAGTSEETQYF. The CDR3, as DNA: TGTGCCAGCAGCTTGGCAGGGACTAGCGAGGAGACCCAGTACTTC.

The V gene is TRBV28, the J gene TRBJ2-7, with 9 positions matching TRBD1. This CDR3 is built from 12 residues. Germline V lookup: CDR1 MDHEN, CDR2 SYDVKM. Trimming removed 8 bases from V and 6 bases from J; junction bases left unmatched: 5. CDR3 nucleotides: TGTGCCAGCTTGGACAGGGGAAGCGAGCAGTACTTC. Translation gives CASLDRGSEQYF.

This clone was detected only once. The chain carries TRBV28 and TRBJ1-2; unclear D gene. Per the germline V gene, CDR1 is MDHEN and CDR2 is SYDVKM. This CDR3 contains 13 residues. Trimming stripped 4 bases from V and 4 bases from J, with 10 bases between. CDR3 region: CASSSEHLYGYTF. The CDR3 DNA follows: TGTGCCAGCAGTTCAGAACACCTCTATGGCTACACCTTC.